The next 4 T cell receptor beta chains were all read from a single sample in a study of cytomegalovirus exposure and HLA in healthy donors. In the PCR, 60 Vbeta and 13 Jbeta primers were used. Sequencing used immunoSEQ multiplex PCR; TCRdb keeps in-frame clones, though not all of them. Its clone listing holds around 210,000 clones. Sequenced input: PBMCs. Receptor source: a girl aged 2 to 10 in good health and CMV-seropositive.

This chain joins TRBV4-1 and TRBJ1-1, with D hard to call. Trimming removed 3 bases at V and 4 bases at J, with 6 bases between. Germline assignment: CDR1 MGHRA and CDR2 YSYEKL. This CDR3 contains 12 residues. In DNA, the CDR3 is TGCGCCAGCAGCCATCTAGGCACTGAAGCTTTCTTT. Its protein product is CASSHLGTEAFF.

The chain links TRBV5-4 to TRBJ1-5, with 7 bases fitting TRBD1. The CDR3 has 15 residues. With 0 bases clipped from V and 6 bases from J, the junction kept 6 bases outside the gene matches. CDR1 is SGHNT, CDR2 YYREEE, per germline (reference sequence). Here the CDR3 reads CASSLDQGVSQPQHF. In nucleotides, the CDR3 is TGTGCCAGCAGCTTGGACCAGGGGGTGAGTCAGCCCCAGCATTTT.

DNA for the CDR3: TGTGCCAGCAGTGACCCCCAGGGGGCGCTCGGAAACACCATATATTTT. The encoded protein is CASSDPQGALGNTIYF. The chain recombines TRBV28 with TRBJ1-3; 8 positions match TRBD1. Germline lookup yields CDR1 MDHEN and CDR2 SYDVKM. V trimming: 5 bases; J trimming: 4 bases; junction bases outside the gene matches: 10. The CDR3 extends over 16 amino acids.

The chain combines TRBV5-6 with TRBJ1-2, with D perhaps TRBD1 (5 bases). Looked up from germline, CDR1 is SGHDT and CDR2 is YYEEEE. The V gene lost 0 bases and the J gene lost 0 bases, with 9 bases spanning the gap. There are 15 residues in the CDR3. The DNA of the CDR3 is TGTGCCAGCAGCTTGGCAACAGGAGCTAACTATGGCTACACCTTC. As protein: CASSLATGANYGYTF.